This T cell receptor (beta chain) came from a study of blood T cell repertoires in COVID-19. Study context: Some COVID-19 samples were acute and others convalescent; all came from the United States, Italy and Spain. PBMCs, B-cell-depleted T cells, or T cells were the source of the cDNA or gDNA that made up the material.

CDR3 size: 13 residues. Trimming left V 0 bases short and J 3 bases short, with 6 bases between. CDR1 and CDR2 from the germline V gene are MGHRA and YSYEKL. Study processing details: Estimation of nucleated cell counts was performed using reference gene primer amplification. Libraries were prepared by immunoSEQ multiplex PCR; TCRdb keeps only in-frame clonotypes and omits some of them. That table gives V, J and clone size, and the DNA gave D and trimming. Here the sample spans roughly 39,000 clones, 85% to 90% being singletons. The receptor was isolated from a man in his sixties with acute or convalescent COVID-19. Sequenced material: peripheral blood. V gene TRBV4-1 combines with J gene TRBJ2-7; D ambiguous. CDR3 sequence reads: CASSQDPHYEQYF. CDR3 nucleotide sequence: TGCGCCAGCAGCCAAGATCCCCACTACGAGCAGTACTTC.